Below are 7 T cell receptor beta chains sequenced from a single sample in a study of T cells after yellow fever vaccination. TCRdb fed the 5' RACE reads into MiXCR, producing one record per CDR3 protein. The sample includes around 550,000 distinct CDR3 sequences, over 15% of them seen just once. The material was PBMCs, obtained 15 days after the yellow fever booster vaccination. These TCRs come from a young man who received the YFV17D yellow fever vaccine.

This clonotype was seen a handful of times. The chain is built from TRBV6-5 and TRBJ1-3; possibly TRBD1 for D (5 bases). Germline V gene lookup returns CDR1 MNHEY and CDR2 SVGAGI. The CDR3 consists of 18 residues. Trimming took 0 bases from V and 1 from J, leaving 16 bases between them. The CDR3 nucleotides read TGTGCCAGCAGTTACTCAACATGGCCAGGGCTGTCTGGAAACACCATATATTTT. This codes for CASSYSTWPGLSGNTIYF.

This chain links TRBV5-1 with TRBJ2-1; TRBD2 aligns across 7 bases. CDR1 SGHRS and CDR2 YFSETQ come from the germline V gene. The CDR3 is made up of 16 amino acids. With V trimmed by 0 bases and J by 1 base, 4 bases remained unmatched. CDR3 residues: CASSLGGSSSYNEQFF. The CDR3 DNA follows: TGCGCCAGCAGCTTGGGCGGGAGTTCTTCCTACAATGAGCAGTTCTTC.

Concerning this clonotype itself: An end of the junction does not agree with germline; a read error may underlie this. The CDR3 coding sequence is TGTGCCAGCTCAACCACCCGACATGGGGGCGGCGGGGAGCTGTTCTTT. Protein sequence: CASSTTRHGGGGELFF. The chain combines TRBV18 with TRBJ2-2; D may match TRBD1 or TRBD2 (6 bases each). The CDR3 runs to 16 residues. Germline V lookup: CDR1 KGHSH, CDR2 LQKENI.

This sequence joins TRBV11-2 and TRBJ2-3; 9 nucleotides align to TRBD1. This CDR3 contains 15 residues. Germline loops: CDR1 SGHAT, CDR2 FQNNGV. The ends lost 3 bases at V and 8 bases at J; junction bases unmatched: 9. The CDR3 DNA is TGTGCCAGCAGCTTTAAACAGGGGGCGCAGGGTACGCAGTATTTT. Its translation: CASSFKQGAQGTQYF.

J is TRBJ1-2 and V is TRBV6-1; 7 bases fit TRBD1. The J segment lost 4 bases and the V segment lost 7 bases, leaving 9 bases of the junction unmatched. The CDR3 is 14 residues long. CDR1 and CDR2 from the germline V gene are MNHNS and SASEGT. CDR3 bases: TGTGCCAGCACCCCGGACAGGTCGACCTATGGCTACACCTTC. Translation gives CASTPDRSTYGYTF.

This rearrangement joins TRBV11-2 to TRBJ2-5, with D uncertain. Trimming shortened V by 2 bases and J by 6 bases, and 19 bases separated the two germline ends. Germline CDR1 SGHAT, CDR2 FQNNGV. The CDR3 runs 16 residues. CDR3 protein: CASSLPGGIDRKTQYF. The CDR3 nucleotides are TGTGCCAGCAGCTTACCAGGCGGAATCGACCGAAAGACCCAGTACTTC. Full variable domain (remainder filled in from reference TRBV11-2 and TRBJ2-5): EAGVAQSPRYKIIEKRQSVAFWCNPISGHATLYWYQQILGQGPKLLIQFQNNGVVDDSQLPKDRFSAERLKGVDSTLKIQPAKLEDSAVYLCASSLPGGIDRKTQYFGPGTRLLVL.

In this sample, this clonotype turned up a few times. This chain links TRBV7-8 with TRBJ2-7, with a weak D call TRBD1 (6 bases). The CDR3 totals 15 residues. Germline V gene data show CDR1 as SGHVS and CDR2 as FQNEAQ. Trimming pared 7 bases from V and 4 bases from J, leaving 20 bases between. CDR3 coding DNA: TGTGCCAGCAACCGCAACCGGGACACAATATACGAGCAGTACTTC. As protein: CASNRNRDTIYEQYF.